The entry that follows covers one TCR beta chain sequence. V was clipped by 10 bases and J by 3 bases, with 18 bases between them. The CDR3 length is 14 residues. Individuals aged about 18 to 89 years were recruited from approximately 22 US areas. Participant-reported clinical history was the basis for cohort assignment. This specimen comes from a study of blood T cell repertoires in COVID-19. Overall study context: Some COVID-19 samples were acute and others convalescent; all came from the United States, Italy and Spain. Sample material is recorded as cDNA or gDNA derived from T cells, B-cell-depleted T cells, or PBMCs.

TCRdb's copy holds only in-frame clones and misses some; the assay was immunoSEQ multiplex PCR. The sample lists about 380,000 clones, more than 75% seen once, with less than 1.5% in the top ten. This sequence joins TRBV23-1 and TRBJ1-2; TRBD1 might be the D (6 bases). TRBV23-1 falls under the ORF class, with uncertain function. The TCR originated in a woman younger than 30 who had recovered from COVID-19. Sequenced: PBMCs or T cells enriched from blood (not recorded which). The CDR3 DNA reads as TGCGCCAACACGCGGAGGACAGAGGACTATGGCTACACCTTC. This codes for CANTRRTEDYGYTF.